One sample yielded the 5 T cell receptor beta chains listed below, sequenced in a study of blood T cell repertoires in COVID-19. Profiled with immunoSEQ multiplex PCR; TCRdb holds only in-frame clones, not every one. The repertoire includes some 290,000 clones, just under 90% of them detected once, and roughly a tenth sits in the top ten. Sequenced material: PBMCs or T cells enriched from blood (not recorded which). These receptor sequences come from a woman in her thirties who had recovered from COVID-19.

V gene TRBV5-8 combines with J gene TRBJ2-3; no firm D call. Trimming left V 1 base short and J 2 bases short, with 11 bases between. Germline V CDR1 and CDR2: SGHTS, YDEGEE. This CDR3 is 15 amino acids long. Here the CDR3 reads CASSLIQLITDTQYF. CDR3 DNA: TGTGCCAGCAGCTTGATACAGCTCATCACAGATACGCAGTATTTT.

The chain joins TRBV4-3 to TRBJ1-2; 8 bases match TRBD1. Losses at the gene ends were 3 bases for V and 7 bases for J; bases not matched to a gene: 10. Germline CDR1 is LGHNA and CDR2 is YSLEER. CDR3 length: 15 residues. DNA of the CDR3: TGCGCCAGCAGCCAGAGACAGGGGAGGTCGGTTGGCTACACCTTC. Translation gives CASSQRQGRSVGYTF.

Here the CDR3 DNA reads TGTGCCTGGAGTGGGCCGGGACAGGGGAGGTATGGCTACACCTTC. This translates into CAWSGPGQGRYGYTF. V and J are TRBV30 and TRBJ1-2; 10 nucleotides agree with TRBD1. CDR1 and CDR2 (germline): GTSNPN, SVGIG (reference sequence). V lost 1 base and J lost 5; bases outside the gene matches: 7. CDR3 length equals 15 residues. Complete variable domain (other parts from reference TRBV30 and TRBJ1-2): SQTIHQWPATLVQPVGSPLSLECTVEGTSNPNLYWYRQAAGRGLQLLFYSVGIGQISSEVPQNLSASRPQDRQFILSSKKLLLSDSGFYLCAWSGPGQGRYGYTFGSGTRLTVV.

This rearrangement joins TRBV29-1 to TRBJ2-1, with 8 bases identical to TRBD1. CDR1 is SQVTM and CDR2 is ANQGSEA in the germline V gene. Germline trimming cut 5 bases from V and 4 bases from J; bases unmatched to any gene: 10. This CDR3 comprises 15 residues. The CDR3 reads CSVKTRTGTYNEQFF. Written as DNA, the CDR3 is TGCAGCGTTAAGACGAGGACAGGGACTTACAATGAGCAGTTCTTC.

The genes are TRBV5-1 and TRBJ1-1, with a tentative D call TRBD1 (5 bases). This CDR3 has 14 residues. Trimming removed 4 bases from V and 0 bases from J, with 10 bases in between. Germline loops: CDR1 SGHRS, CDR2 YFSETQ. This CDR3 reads CASSVDRVNTEAFF. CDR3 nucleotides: TGCGCCAGCAGCGTTGACAGAGTGAACACTGAAGCTTTCTTT.